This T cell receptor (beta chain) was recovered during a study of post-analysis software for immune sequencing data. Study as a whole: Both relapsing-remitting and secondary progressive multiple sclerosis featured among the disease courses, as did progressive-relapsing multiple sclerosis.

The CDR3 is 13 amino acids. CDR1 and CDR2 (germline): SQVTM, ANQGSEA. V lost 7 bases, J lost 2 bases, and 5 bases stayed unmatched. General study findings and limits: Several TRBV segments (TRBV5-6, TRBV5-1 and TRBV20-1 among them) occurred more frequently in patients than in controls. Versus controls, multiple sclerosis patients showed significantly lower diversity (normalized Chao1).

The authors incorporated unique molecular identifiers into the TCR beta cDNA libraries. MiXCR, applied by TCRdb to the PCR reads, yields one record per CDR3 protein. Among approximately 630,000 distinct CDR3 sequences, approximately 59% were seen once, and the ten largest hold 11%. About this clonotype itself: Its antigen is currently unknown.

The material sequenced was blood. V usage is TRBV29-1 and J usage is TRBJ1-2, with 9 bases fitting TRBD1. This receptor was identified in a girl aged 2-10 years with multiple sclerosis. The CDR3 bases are TGCAGCGCGGACAGGGGACTAAACTATGGCTACACCTTC. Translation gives CSADRGLNYGYTF. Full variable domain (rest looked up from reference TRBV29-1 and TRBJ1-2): SAVISQKPSRDICQRGTSLTIQCQVDSQVTMMFWYRQQPGQSLTLIATANQGSEATYESGFVIDKFPISRPNLTFSTLTVSNMSPEDSSIYLCSADRGLNYGYTFGSGTRLTVV.